This TCR beta chain was retrieved from a study of CD8+CD57+ T cells in acquired aplastic anemia. The CDR3 runs 16 residues. V lost 5 bases, J lost 6 bases, and 9 bases stayed unmatched. Germline lookup yields CDR1 SGHAT and CDR2 FQDESV (reference sequence). This clonotype was observed at least ten times. CD8+CD57+ cell expansion, shown by flow cytometry, had occurred in the patients selected for sequencing. Every patient was diagnosed with severe acquired aplastic anemia. TCR beta VDJ and CDR3 were profiled, and genomic DNA was the template. TCRdb reprocessed the reads with MiXCR, giving one entry per CDR3 protein. Here the sample spans 400,000 to 600,000 distinct CDR3 sequences, roughly 34% being singletons.

The sequencing input was sorted CD4+, CD8+, or CD8+CD57+ T cells (not recorded which) from PBMCs. This chain uses TRBV11-1 with TRBJ2-7; TRBD2 agrees at 14 bases. The sequence derives from a human donor with aplastic anemia. CDR3 in amino acids: CASSPQPGLAGVEQYF. The CDR3 region has the DNA TGTGCCAGCAGCCCACAACCGGGACTAGCGGGAGTCGAGCAGTACTTC.